These 14 T cell receptor beta chains originate from one sample sequenced in a study of CD8+CD57+ T cells in acquired aplastic anemia. Researchers used genomic DNA as the template to profile TCR beta VDJ and CDR3. TCRdb ran MiXCR on the reads and lists one entry per CDR3 protein. Altogether under 200,000 distinct CDR3 sequences are present, roughly 47% being singletons, with the ten largest covering approximately 1%. What was sequenced was sorted CD4+, CD8+, or CD8+CD57+ T cells (not recorded which) from PBMCs. These TCRs come from a human donor in good health.

The chain is built from TRBV12-3 or TRBV12-4 and TRBJ2-7; no firm D call. The CDR3 spans 13 residues. Trimming stripped 5 bases from V and 5 bases from J, with 13 bases between. For the CDR3, the DNA is TGTGCCAGCAGTATACGCCGGTCTGACGAGCAGTACTTC. Translation gives CASSIRRSDEQYF.

V usage is TRBV15 and J usage is TRBJ1-6, with no clear D. The V gene lost 0 bases and the J gene lost 2 bases, with 5 bases spanning the gap. Germline V lookup: CDR1 LNHNV, CDR2 YYDKDF (reference sequence). The CDR3 covers 15 residues. CDR3 loop: CATSREDTYNSPLHF. Written as DNA, the CDR3 is TGTGCCACCAGCAGAGAAGACACCTATAATTCACCCCTCCACTTT.

This clonotype was seen repeatedly, ten times or more. The chain employs TRBV9 and TRBJ1-4; D uncertain. Germline V lookup: CDR1 SGDLS, CDR2 YYNGEE. The CDR3 is 15 amino acids. Trimming removed 2 bases from V and 5 bases from J, with 13 bases in between. Here the CDR3 DNA reads TGTGCCAGCAGCGTGGATCAACAGAGGAATGAAAAACTGTTTTTT. Encoded protein: CASSVDQQRNEKLFF.

This sequence joins TRBV19 and TRBJ1-6, with a tentative D call TRBD1 (6 bases). Per the germline V gene, CDR1 is LNHDA and CDR2 is SQIVND (reference sequence). V was pared by 11 bases and J by 6 bases, with 20 bases between. CDR3 length: 15 residues. The CDR3 sequence is CASRGQIHGNSPLHF. The CDR3 DNA is TGTGCCTCCCGCGGACAGATCCATGGTAATTCACCCCTCCACTTT.

CDR3 nucleotides: TGTGCCAGCAGCCCTGGGACAGGGATTGATGGCTACACCTTC. Translating it yields CASSPGTGIDGYTF. The chain uses TRBV7-2 and TRBJ1-2; 9 bases fit TRBD1. Trimming cost V 5 bases and J 6 bases; bases outside gene matches: 7. Germline lookup yields CDR1 SGHTA and CDR2 FQGNSA. CDR3 length: 14 amino acids.

The V call is TRBV29-1, the J call TRBJ1-1, with 9 bases fitting TRBD1. From germline, CDR1 is SQVTM and CDR2 ANQGSEA. The CDR3 is 13 amino acids. The V segment lost 8 bases and the J segment 5 bases; nucleotides outside the gene matches: 9. CDR3: CSSSQGAGTEAFF. CDR3 DNA sequence: TGCAGCAGTTCACAGGGGGCGGGGACTGAAGCTTTCTTT.

The chain recombines TRBV28 with TRBJ1-2; the D is unclear. CDR1 and CDR2 (germline): MDHEN, SYDVKM. The CDR3 is 13 amino acids. The germline V and J ends were trimmed by 2 bases and 2 bases, with 6 bases remaining between them. The CDR3 DNA is TGTGCCAGCAGTTTACCGAAGAACTATGGCTACACCTTC. Residues: CASSLPKNYGYTF.

As concerns this clonotype: Since a much larger clone is just one base distant, this may be a read error. The J gene is TRBJ1-3, the V gene TRBV4-2; tentatively, D is TRBD1 (5 bases). The CDR3 totals 18 residues. CDR1 and CDR2 (germline): LGHNA, YNFKEQ. The CDR3 DNA reads as TGTGCCAGCAGCGGAGGGGAGGGAGGCTTGGTCCGTGGAAGCACCATATATTTT. This encodes CASSGGEGGLVRGSTIYF.

This clonotype was observed a handful of times. CDR3 in DNA: TGTGCCAGCAGCTTAGGGGCAGGGGTACAGACCCAGTACTTC. Its translation is CASSLGAGVQTQYF. V usage is TRBV11-2 and J usage is TRBJ2-5, with D possibly matching TRBD1 (6 bases). The ends were cut back, 1 base at V and 6 bases at J, with 12 bases in the middle. This CDR3 contains 14 residues. CDR1 and CDR2 from the germline V gene are SGHAT and FQNNGV.

This clonotype occurred many times. DNA of the CDR3: TGCAGTGCTAGGGCATTCTCTGGGGCCAACGTCCTGACTTTC. This gives the protein CSARAFSGANVLTF. V and J are TRBV20-1 and TRBJ2-6, with D unresolved. The CDR3 has 14 residues. Per the germline V gene, CDR1 is DFQATT and CDR2 is SNEGSKA (reference sequence). Deletions cut 3 bases from V and 0 bases from J, with 6 bases between.

This clonotype was observed at least ten times. The chain joins TRBV19 to TRBJ1-2; D may be TRBD1 (6 bases). The CDR3 loop spans 18 amino acids. Looked up from germline, CDR1 is LNHDA and CDR2 is SQIVND (reference sequence). V dropped 5 bases and J dropped 2 bases, with 24 bases sitting between them. This CDR3 is CASSSLTGTPTRNYGYTF. Here the CDR3 DNA reads TGTGCCAGTAGTTCTCTCACCGGGACACCCACCCGCAACTATGGCTACACCTTC.

This clonotype was recorded at least ten times. The chain is built from TRBV7-8 and TRBJ2-3; weak D call: TRBD2 (5 bases). V was pared by 4 bases and J by 0 bases, with 8 bases between. There are 14 residues in the CDR3. Germline CDR1 SGHVS, CDR2 FQNEAQ. The CDR3: CASSSQRSTDTQYF. In DNA, the CDR3 is TGTGCCAGCAGCTCCCAGCGGAGCACAGATACGCAGTATTTT.

To note about this clonotype: A much larger clone sits a single nucleotide away, making a read error possible. This chain links TRBV12-3 or TRBV12-4 with TRBJ1-1; TRBD1 might be the D (6 bases). This CDR3 has 16 amino acids. With 4 bases removed from V and 4 bases from J, the gap between germline ends came to 19 bases. CDR3 region: CASSYNSGGPGTEAFF. Here the CDR3 DNA reads TGTGCCAGCAGTTACAATTCCGGGGGGCCGGGCACTGAAGCTTTCTTT.

This clonotype showed up just a few times. V and J are TRBV30 and TRBJ2-7; TRBD1 matches 11 bases. This CDR3 contains 14 residues. The germline CDR1 and CDR2 sequences are GTSNPN and SVGIG (reference sequence). Losses at the gene ends were 2 bases for V and 4 bases for J; bases not matched to a gene: 4. CDR3 DNA sequence: TGTGCCTGGAGTCCCGGGACAGGGGGGTACGAGCAGTACTTC. It specifies CAWSPGTGGYEQYF.